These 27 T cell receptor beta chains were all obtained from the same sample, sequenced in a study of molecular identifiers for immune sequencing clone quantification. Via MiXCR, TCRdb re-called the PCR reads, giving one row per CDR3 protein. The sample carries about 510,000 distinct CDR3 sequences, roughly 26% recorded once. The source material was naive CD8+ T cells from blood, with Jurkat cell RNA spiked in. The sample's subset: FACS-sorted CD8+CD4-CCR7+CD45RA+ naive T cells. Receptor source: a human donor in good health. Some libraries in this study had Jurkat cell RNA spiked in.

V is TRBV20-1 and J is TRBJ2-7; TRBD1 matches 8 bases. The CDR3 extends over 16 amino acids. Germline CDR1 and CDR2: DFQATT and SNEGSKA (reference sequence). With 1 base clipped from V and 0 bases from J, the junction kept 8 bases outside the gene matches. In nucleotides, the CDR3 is TGCAGTGCTAGAGCCATACAGGGGGAATTCTCCTACGAGCAGTACTTC. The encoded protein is CSARAIQGEFSYEQYF.

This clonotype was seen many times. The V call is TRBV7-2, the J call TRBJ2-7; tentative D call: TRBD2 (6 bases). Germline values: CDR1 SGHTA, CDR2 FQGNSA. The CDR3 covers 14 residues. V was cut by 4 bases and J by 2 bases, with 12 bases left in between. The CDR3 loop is CASSYGGEAYEQYF. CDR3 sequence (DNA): TGTGCCAGCAGCTATGGAGGGGAAGCCTACGAGCAGTACTTC.

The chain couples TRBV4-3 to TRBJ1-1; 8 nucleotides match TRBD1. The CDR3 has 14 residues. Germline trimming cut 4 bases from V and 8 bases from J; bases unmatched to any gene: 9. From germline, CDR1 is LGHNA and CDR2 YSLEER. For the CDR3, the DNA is TGCGCCAGCAGCCCAGAACAGGGGGGCGACGAAGCTTTCTTT. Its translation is CASSPEQGGDEAFF.

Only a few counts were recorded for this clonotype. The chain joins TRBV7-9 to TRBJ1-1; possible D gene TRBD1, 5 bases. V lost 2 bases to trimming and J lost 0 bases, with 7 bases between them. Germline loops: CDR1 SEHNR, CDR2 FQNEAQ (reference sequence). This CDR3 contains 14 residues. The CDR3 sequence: CASSLRDVNTEAFF. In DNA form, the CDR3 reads TGTGCCAGCAGCTTAAGGGACGTGAACACTGAAGCTTTCTTT.

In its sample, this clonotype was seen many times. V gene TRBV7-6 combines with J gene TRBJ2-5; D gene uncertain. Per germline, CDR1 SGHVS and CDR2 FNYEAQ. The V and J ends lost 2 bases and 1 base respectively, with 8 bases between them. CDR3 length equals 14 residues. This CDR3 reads CASSLFIGQETQYF. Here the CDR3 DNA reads TGTGCCAGCAGCTTATTTATAGGCCAAGAGACCCAGTACTTC.

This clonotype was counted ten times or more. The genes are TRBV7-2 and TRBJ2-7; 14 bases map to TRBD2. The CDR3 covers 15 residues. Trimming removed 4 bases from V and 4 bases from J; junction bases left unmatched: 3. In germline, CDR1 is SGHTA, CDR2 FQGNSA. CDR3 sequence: CASSSGLAGGYEQYF. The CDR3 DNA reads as TGTGCCAGCAGCTCAGGACTAGCGGGAGGATACGAGCAGTACTTC.

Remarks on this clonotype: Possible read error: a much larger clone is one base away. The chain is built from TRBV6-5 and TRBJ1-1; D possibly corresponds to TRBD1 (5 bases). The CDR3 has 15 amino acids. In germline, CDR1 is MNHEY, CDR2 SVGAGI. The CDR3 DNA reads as TGTGCCAGCAGTTACTCGTACAGGACCAACACTGAAGCTTCCTTT. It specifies CASSYSYRTNTEASF.

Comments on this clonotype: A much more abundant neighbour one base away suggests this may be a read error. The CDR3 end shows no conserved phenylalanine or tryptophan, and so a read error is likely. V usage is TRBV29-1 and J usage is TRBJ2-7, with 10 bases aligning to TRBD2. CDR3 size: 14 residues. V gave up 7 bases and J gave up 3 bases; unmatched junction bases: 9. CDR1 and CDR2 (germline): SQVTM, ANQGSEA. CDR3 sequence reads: CSASLAGEYYEQYL. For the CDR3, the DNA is TGCAGCGCCTCCCTAGCGGGAGAGTACTACGAGCAGTACCTC.

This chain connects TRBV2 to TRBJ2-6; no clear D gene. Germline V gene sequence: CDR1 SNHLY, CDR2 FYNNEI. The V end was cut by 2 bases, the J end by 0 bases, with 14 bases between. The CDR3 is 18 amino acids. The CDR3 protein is CASSELAEIHSGANVLTF. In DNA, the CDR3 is TGTGCCAGCAGTGAATTGGCAGAGATCCACTCTGGGGCCAACGTCCTGACTTTC.

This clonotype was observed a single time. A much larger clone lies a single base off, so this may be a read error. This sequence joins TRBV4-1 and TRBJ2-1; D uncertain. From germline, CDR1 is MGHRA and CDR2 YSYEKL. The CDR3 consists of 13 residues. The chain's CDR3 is CASSQGVWNEQSF. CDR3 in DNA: TGCGCCAGCAGCCAAGGGGTCTGGAATGAGCAGTCCTTC.

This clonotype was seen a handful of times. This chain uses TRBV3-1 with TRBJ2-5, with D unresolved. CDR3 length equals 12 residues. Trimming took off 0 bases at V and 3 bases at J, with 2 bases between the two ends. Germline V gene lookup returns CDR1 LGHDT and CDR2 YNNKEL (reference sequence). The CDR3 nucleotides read TGTGCCAGCAGCCAAGATAAAGAGACCCAGTACTTC. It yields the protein CASSQDKETQYF.

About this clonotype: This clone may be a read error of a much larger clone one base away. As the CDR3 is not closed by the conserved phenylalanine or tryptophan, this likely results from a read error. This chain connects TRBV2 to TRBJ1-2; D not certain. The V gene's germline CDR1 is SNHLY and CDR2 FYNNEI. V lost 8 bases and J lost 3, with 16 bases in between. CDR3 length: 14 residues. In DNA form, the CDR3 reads TGTGCCAGCTTTAAGTCCCAGCAAGACTATGGCTACACCTAC. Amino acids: CASFKSQQDYGYTY.

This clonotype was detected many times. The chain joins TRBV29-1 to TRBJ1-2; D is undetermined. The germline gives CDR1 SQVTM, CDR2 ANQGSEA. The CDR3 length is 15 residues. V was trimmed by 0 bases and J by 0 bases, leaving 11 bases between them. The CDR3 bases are TGCAGCGTTGAAGATCCTCACACAACTAACTATGGCTACACCTTC. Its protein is CSVEDPHTTNYGYTF. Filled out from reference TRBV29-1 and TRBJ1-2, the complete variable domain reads SAVISQKPSRDICQRGTSLTIQCQVDSQVTMMFWYRQQPGQSLTLIATANQGSEATYESGFVIDKFPISRPNLTFSTLTVSNMSPEDSSIYLCSVEDPHTTNYGYTFGSGTRLTVV.

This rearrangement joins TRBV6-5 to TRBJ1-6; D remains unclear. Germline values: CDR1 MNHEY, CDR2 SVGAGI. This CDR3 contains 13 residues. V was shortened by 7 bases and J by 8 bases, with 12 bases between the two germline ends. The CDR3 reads CASNSIRDSPLHF. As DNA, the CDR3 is TGTGCCAGCAACTCCATCCGGGATTCACCCCTCCACTTT.

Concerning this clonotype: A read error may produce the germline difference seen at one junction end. The CDR3 region is CASSVGPTYSEQFF. The CDR3 DNA reads TGTGCCAGCAGCGTGGGACCCACCTACAGTGAGCAGTTCTTC. The chain links TRBV7-2 to TRBJ2-1; TRBD1 or TRBD2 may be the D gene (5 bases each). Germline lookup yields CDR1 SGHTA and CDR2 FQGNSA. The CDR3 contains 14 residues.

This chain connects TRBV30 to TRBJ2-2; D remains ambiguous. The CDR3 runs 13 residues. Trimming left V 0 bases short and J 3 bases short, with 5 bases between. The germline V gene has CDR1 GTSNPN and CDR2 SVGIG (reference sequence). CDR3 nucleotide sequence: TGTGCCTGGAGTGTCTCGTACACCGGGGAGCTGTTTTTT. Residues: CAWSVSYTGELFF.

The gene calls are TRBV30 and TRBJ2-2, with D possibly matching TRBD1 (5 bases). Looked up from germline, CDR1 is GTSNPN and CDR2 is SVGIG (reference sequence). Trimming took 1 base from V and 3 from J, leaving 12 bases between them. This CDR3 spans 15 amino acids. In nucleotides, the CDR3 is TGTGCCTGGAGTGGTGGGGCAGGTTACACCGGGGAGCTGTTTTTT. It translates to CAWSGGAGYTGELFF.

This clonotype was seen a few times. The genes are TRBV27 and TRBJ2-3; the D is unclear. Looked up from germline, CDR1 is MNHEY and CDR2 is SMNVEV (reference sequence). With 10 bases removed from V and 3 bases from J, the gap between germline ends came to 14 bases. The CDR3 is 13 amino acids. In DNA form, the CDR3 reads TGTGCCACCAACTCCGTGGGGACAGATACGCAGTATTTT. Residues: CATNSVGTDTQYF.

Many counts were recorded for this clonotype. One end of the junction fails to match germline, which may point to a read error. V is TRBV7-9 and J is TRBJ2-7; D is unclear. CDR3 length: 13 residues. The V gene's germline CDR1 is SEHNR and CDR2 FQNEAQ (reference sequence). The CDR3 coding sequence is TGTGCCAGCAGCTTAGCCCTACAGAATGGCGTAATGTTC. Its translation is CASSLALQNGVMF. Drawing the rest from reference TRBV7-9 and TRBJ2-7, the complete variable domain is DTGVSQNPRHKITKRGQNVTFRCDPISEHNRLYWYRQTLGQGPEFLTYFQNEAQLEKSRLLSDRFSAERPKGSFSTLEIQRTEQGDSAMYLCASSLALQNGVMFGPGTRLTVT.

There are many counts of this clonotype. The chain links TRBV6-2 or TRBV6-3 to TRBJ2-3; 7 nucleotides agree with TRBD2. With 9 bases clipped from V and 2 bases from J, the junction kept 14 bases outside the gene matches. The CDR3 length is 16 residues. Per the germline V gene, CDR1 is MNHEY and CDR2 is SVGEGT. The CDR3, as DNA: TGTGCCAGTGCCGTCTCGACCGGGAGGCCCACAGATACGCAGTATTTT. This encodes CASAVSTGRPTDTQYF.

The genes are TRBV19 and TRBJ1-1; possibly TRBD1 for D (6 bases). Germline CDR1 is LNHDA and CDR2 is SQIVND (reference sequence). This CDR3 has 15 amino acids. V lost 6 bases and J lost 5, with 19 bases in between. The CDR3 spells CASRPGGRATTEAFF. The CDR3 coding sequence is TGTGCCAGTAGACCGGGGGGGCGAGCGACTACTGAAGCTTTCTTT.

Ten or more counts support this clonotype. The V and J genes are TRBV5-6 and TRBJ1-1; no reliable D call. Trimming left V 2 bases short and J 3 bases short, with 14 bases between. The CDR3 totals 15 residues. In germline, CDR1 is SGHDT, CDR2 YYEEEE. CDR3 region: CASSLKVLVDTEAFF. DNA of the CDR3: TGTGCCAGCAGCTTAAAGGTTTTGGTAGACACTGAAGCTTTCTTT. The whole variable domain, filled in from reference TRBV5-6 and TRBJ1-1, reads DAGVTQSPTHLIKTRGQQVTLRCSPKSGHDTVSWYQQALGQGPQFIFQYYEEEERQRGNFPDRFSGHQFPNYSSELNVNALLLGDSALYLCASSLKVLVDTEAFFGQGTRLTVV.

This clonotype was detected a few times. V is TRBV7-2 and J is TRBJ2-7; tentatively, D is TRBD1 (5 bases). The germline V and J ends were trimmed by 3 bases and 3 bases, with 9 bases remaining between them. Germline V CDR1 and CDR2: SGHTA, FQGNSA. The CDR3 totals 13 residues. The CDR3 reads CASSFREVYEQYF. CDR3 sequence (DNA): TGTGCCAGCAGCTTCAGGGAAGTCTACGAGCAGTACTTC.

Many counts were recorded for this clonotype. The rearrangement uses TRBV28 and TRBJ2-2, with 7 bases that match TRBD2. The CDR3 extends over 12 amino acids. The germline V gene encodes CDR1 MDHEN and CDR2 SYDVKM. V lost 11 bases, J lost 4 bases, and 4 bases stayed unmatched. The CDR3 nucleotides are TGTGCCTCGTCGGGGGGCACCGGGGAGCTGTTTTTT. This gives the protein CASSGGTGELFF. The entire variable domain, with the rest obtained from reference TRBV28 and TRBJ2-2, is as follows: DVKVTQSSRYLVKRTGEKVFLECVQDMDHENMFWYRQDPGLGLRLIYFSYDVKMKEKGDIPEGYSVSREKKERFSLILESASTNQTSMYLCASSGGTGELFFGEGSRLTVL.

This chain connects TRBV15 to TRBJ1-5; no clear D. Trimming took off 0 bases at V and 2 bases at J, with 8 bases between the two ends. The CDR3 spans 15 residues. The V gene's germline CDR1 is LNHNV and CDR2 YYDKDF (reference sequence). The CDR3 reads CATSRDGNGNQPQHF. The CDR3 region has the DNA TGTGCCACCAGCAGAGACGGGAACGGCAATCAGCCCCAGCATTTT.

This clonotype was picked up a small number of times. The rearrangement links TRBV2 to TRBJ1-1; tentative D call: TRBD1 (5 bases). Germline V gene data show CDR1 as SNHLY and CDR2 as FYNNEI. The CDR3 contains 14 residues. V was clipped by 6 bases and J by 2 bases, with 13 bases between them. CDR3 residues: CASRVSGGNTEAFF. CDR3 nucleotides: TGTGCCAGCAGAGTGAGTGGGGGAAACACTGAAGCTTTCTTT.

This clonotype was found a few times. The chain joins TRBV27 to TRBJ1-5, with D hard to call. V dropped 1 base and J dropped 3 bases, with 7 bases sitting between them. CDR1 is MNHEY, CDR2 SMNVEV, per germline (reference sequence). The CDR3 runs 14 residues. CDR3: CASSLLGDNQPQHF. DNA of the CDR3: TGTGCCAGCAGTTTATTGGGAGACAATCAGCCCCAGCATTTT.